This TCR beta chain was sequenced for a study of control samples from healthy donors and cancer patients. Assay: immunoSEQ multiplex PCR; the TCRdb copy retains only in-frame clones and omits some. The profile shows 95,000 to 100,000 clones, around 89% of them singletons. The CDR3 is 13 residues long. Trimming left V 3 bases short and J 6 bases short, with 11 bases between. From germline, CDR1 is MDHEN and CDR2 SYDVKM. Sequencing was performed on blood. This clonotype was sampled from a man aged 30 to 39 in good health. V and J are TRBV28 and TRBJ1-2; weak D call: TRBD1 (6 bases). For the CDR3, the DNA is TGTGCCAGCAGTTTGGGGCAGGGGCATGGCTACACCTTC. Its protein is CASSLGQGHGYTF.